The 15 T cell receptor beta chains in this list originate from one sample, sequenced in a study of T cells in tuberculosis. TCRdb's table, derived via immunoSEQ multiplex PCR, lists solely in-frame clones and lacks some. The table shows thousands of clones, with approximately 95% occurring only once. The sequencing sample was made of PBMCs. The receptors here all came from an adult with tuberculosis.

This clone was found once. The chain links TRBV5-1 to TRBJ2-1; 8 bases match TRBD2. Trimming removed 0 bases from V and 3 bases from J; junction bases left unmatched: 2. The CDR3 contains 15 residues. CDR1 is SGHRS, CDR2 YFSETQ, per germline. CDR3 DNA: TGCGCCAGCAGCTTGGACGGGGGGGACTACAATGAGCAGTTCTTC. The encoded protein is CASSLDGGDYNEQFF.

The chain couples TRBV6-6 to TRBJ1-5; TRBD1 matches at 7 bases. Germline-derived CDR1 and CDR2 are MNHNY and SVGAGI (reference sequence). Trimming cost V 6 bases and J 0 bases; bases outside gene matches: 5. The CDR3 length is 15 residues. Written as DNA, the CDR3 is TGTGCCAGCAGGCCTACAGGGGCTAGCAATCAGCCCCAGCATTTT. Translating gives CASRPTGASNQPQHF.

V and J are TRBV18 and TRBJ1-2; TRBD1 agrees at 7 bases. The V gene end was trimmed by 2 bases and the J gene end by 7 bases; junction bases not matched to a gene: 7. The germline V gene has CDR1 KGHSH and CDR2 LQKENI. This CDR3 is built from 14 residues. CDR3 protein: CASSPTDRFTGYTF. In DNA form, the CDR3 reads TGTGCCAGCTCACCAACGGACAGGTTTACTGGCTACACCTTC. Using reference TRBV18 and TRBJ1-2 for the parts outside the CDR3, the full variable domain is NAGVMQNPRHLVRRRGQEARLRCSPMKGHSHVYWYRQLPEEGLKFMVYLQKENIIDESGMPKERFSAEFPKEGPSILRIQQVVRGDSAAYFCASSPTDRFTGYTFGSGTRLTVV.

The chain uses TRBV7-9 and TRBJ2-7; 10 bases fit TRBD2. J lost 5 bases, V lost 0 bases, and 4 bases had no gene match. The CDR3 length is 15 residues. The germline gives CDR1 SEHNR, CDR2 FQNEAQ (reference sequence). CDR3 nucleotides: TGTGCCAGCAGCTTAGCGGCACTAGCGGGAAACGAGCAGTACTTC. Amino acids: CASSLAALAGNEQYF.

This chain's CDR3 is CASSLSGATYNEQFF. In nucleotides, the CDR3 is TGCGCCAGCAGCCTTAGCGGGGCCACCTACAATGAGCAGTTCTTC. V is TRBV5-1 and J is TRBJ2-1, with 8 bases matching TRBD2. From germline, CDR1 is SGHRS and CDR2 YFSETQ. V shed 4 bases, J shed 2 bases, and the junction held 5 bases outside the gene matches. The CDR3 has 15 residues.

The CDR3 spells CASMGTSGAYEQYF. The CDR3 DNA is TGTGCCAGCATGGGGACTAGCGGGGCCTACGAGCAGTACTTC. V gene TRBV2 combines with J gene TRBJ2-7; 13 bases are a match to TRBD2. CDR1 SNHLY and CDR2 FYNNEI come from the germline V gene. This CDR3 has 14 amino acids. The V gene end was trimmed by 7 bases and the J gene end by 2 bases; junction bases not matched to a gene: 2.

The gene calls are TRBV7-7 and TRBJ2-2; D call uncertain. The CDR3 is 15 residues long. The V gene's germline CDR1 is SSHAT and CDR2 FNYEAQ (reference sequence). The germline V and J ends were trimmed by 5 bases and 4 bases, with 14 bases remaining between them. CDR3 loop: CASSPNLSGTGELFF. CDR3 nucleotide sequence: TGTGCCAGCAGCCCTAACCTTTCTGGCACCGGGGAGCTGTTTTTT.

This clone appeared a single time. The chain combines TRBV5-1 with TRBJ1-6; TRBD1 matches at 9 bases. CDR3 length equals 13 residues. Germline CDR1 SGHRS, CDR2 YFSETQ. With 4 bases clipped from V and 10 bases from J, the junction kept 3 bases outside the gene matches. CDR3 protein: CASSRDRESPLHF. In DNA form, the CDR3 reads TGCGCCAGCAGCCGGGACAGGGAATCACCCCTCCACTTT. Filled out from reference TRBV5-1 and TRBJ1-6, the complete variable domain reads KAGVTQTPRYLIKTRGQQVTLSCSPISGHRSVSWYQQTPGQGLQFLFEYFSETQRNKGNFPGRFSGRQFSNSRSEMNVSTLELGDSALYLCASSRDRESPLHFGNGTRLTVT.

The chain employs TRBV5-8 and TRBJ2-7; 9 nucleotides match TRBD1. CDR3 length: 16 residues. After removal of 5 bases from V and 1 base from J, the junction contained 10 bases not matched to a gene. Germline V lookup: CDR1 SGHTS, CDR2 YDEGEE. In DNA form, the CDR3 reads TGTGCCAGCAGTTCGATCCCGGGACAGGGTTCCTACGAGCAGTACTTC. Translated: CASSSIPGQGSYEQYF.

The chain carries TRBV5-1 and TRBJ2-7; D is possibly TRBD2 (6 bases). Germline-derived CDR1 and CDR2 are SGHRS and YFSETQ. The CDR3 runs to 14 residues. Trimming cost V 7 bases and J 5 bases, with 19 bases left between them. CDR3 residues: CASRSWPGVDEQYF. CDR3 coding DNA: TGCGCCAGCCGTAGTTGGCCGGGGGTCGACGAGCAGTACTTC.

The V and J genes are TRBV30 and TRBJ1-4, with D tentatively TRBD1 (5 bases). There are 14 residues in the CDR3. Germline loops: CDR1 GTSNPN, CDR2 SVGIG (reference sequence). V was cut by 1 base and J by 7 bases, with 13 bases left in between. In DNA, the CDR3 is TGTGCCTGGAGTGCAGACAGTGTCGGTGAAAAACTGTTTTTT. Translated, it gives CAWSADSVGEKLFF.

The chain is built from TRBV27 and TRBJ1-5, with a weak D call TRBD1 (6 bases). The V end lost 0 bases, the J end lost 5 bases, and 17 bases lay between the germline ends. From germline, CDR1 is MNHEY and CDR2 SMNVEV (reference sequence). This CDR3 is 17 amino acids long. As DNA, the CDR3 is TGTGCCAGCAGTTTATCGAAAGAGGGGGTGAGCGATCAGCCCCAGCATTTT. Its protein is CASSLSKEGVSDQPQHF.

The chain is built from TRBV11-2 and TRBJ2-5, with D uncertain. Between the trimmed V and J ends, which lost 4 bases and 4 bases, there was a span of 13 bases. Germline V CDR1 and CDR2: SGHAT, FQNNGV. This CDR3 contains 14 residues. CDR3 protein: CASSSDGIGETQYF. The CDR3 DNA sequence: TGTGCCAGCAGCTCAGATGGCATTGGAGAGACCCAGTACTTC.

The rearrangement joins TRBV7-2 to TRBJ2-7; D ambiguous. The V end lost 5 bases, the J end lost 3 bases, and 5 bases lay between the germline ends. Per germline, CDR1 SGHTA and CDR2 FQGNSA. The CDR3 extends over 11 amino acids. Here the CDR3 reads CASSQYYEQYF. The CDR3 coding sequence is TGTGCCAGCAGCCAGTACTACGAGCAGTACTTC.

The V call is TRBV5-4, the J call TRBJ2-7, with D unresolved. Trimming removed 4 bases from V and 6 bases from J, with 17 bases in between. Per the germline V gene, CDR1 is SGHNT and CDR2 is YYREEE (reference sequence). This CDR3 region has 14 residues. The CDR3 DNA reads TGTGCCAGCAGCCCCCAGGTTGTCAGCCCCGAGCAGTACTTC. Protein sequence: CASSPQVVSPEQYF.